The rows below give T cell receptor beta chains drawn from one sample of a study of radiotherapy plus CTLA-4 blockade in lung cancer. Measured with immunoSEQ multiplex PCR; TCRdb has only the in-frame clones, and not every one. The sample shows over 85,000 clones, roughly 80% of them seen only once. The sequenced sample was peripheral blood, obtained from a patient treated with radiotherapy plus ipilimumab. These receptors came from a human donor with non-small cell lung cancer that progressed on radiotherapy plus ipilimumab. Each CDR3 is given with its conserved first and last residue. The D gene is left open where the match is weak. Part of the rows lack a size; the others show once, few, many or a class for expanded clones.

V gene	clone size	D gene	J gene	CDR3 DNA	CDR3 protein
TRBV27	NA	NA	TRBJ1-1	TGTGCCAGCAGCCGACTGGCGAACACTGAAGCTTTCTTT	CASSRLANTEAFF
TRBV7-3	NA	NA	TRBJ2-4	TGTGCCAGCAGCTTCGATAGCGGCAGCATTCAGTACTTC	CASSFDSGSIQYF
TRBV6-6	NA	NA	TRBJ1-1	TGTGCCAGCAGTTACCCCCTGGCGGGCTGGGAAACTGAAGCTTTCTTT	CASSYPLAGWETEAFF
TRBV10-3	NA	TRBD1	TRBJ2-5	TGTGCCATCAGATTGACAGGGGAAGAGACCCAGTACTTC	CAIRLTGEETQYF
TRBV10-3	NA	NA	TRBJ2-4	TGTGCCATCAGTGATTCACAGGGTTCCAAAAACATTCAGTACTTC	CAISDSQGSKNIQYF
TRBV7-6	NA	NA	TRBJ2-2	TGTGCCAGCAGCTGGATAGCGGCGGGCGGGGAGCTGTTTTTT	CASSWIAAGGELFF
TRBV12-5	NA	TRBD1	TRBJ2-1	TGTGCTAGTGGGACAGGGGGGGAATACAATGAGCAGTTCTTC	CASGTGGEYNEQFF
TRBV5-4	once	TRBD2	TRBJ2-1	TGTGCCAGCAGCCAACTAGCGACCACATCCTACAATGAGCAGTTCTTC	CASSQLATTSYNEQFF
TRBV28	NA	NA	TRBJ2-3	TGTGCCAGCAGAGGGGCCCACGGCAGCACAGATACGCAGTATTTT	CASRGAHGSTDTQYF
TRBV27	NA	TRBD1	TRBJ1-2	TGTGCCACAACACAGGGGGGCCGTGGCTACACCTTC	CATTQGGRGYTF
TRBV6-5	NA	TRBD2	TRBJ2-5	TGTGCCAGTCGAGCGGGATCTTCGGAGACCCAGTACTTC	CASRAGSSETQYF
TRBV2	NA	NA	TRBJ2-1	TGTGCCAGCAGTGAATCCAATGAGCAGTTCTTC	CASSESNEQFF
TRBV4-1	medium-sized	TRBD2	TRBJ2-3	TGCGCCAGCAGCCAAGACCCCGGGACTAGCGGAGATACGCAGTATTTT	CASSQDPGTSGDTQYF
TRBV29-1	NA	TRBD1	TRBJ1-2	TGCAGCGTCCTCCCCGACAGGGGTGGAGACTATGGCTACACCTTC	CSVLPDRGGDYGYTF
TRBV6-5	NA	NA	TRBJ1-2	TGTGCCAGCAGTTATGGCGGTCAGATCGCTGGCTACACCTTC	CASSYGGQIAGYTF
TRBV5-1	NA	NA	TRBJ2-3	TGCGCCAGCAGCTTGGGCCAGGCTAACACAGATACGCAGTATTTT	CASSLGQANTDTQYF
TRBV5-6	few	NA	TRBJ1-5	TGTGCCAGCAGCTTCCCATTTCAGCCCCAGCATTTT	CASSFPFQPQHF
TRBV19	once	NA	TRBJ1-1	TGTGCCAGTCAGATGACAGTCATGAACACTGAAGCTTTCTTT	CASQMTVMNTEAFF
TRBV7-9	NA	NA	TRBJ2-7	TGTGCCAGCAGCTTGGAGGGGACGGACTACGAGCAGTACTTC	CASSLEGTDYEQYF
TRBV6-8	once	NA	TRBJ2-2	TGTGCCAGCAGTTACTCGAGGGCGGCTAGCGCACAGGGGCGGGAGCTGTTTTTT	CASSYSRAASAQGRELFF
TRBV7-7	NA	NA	TRBJ2-1	TGTGCTAGCAGCTTGGGGGGGGCAGGAGAAAATGAGCAGTTCTTC	CASSLGGAGENEQFF
TRBV7-8	NA	NA	TRBJ2-5	TGTGCCAGCAGCCACCAAGAGACCCAGTACTTC	CASSHQETQYF
TRBV18	NA	NA	TRBJ2-7	TGTGCCAGCTCACAGGGCCCCACCTACGAGCAGTACTTC	CASSQGPTYEQYF
TRBV28	NA	NA	TRBJ2-1	TGTGCCAGCAACCCCCGGGCGGGGAGCTCCTACAATGAGCAGTTCTTC	CASNPRAGSSYNEQFF
TRBV7-9	NA	NA	TRBJ2-7	TGTGCCAGCAGCTTAGGAGGCATCTACGAGCAGTACTTC	CASSLGGIYEQYF
TRBV6-6	NA	NA	TRBJ1-3	TGTGCCAGCAGTGAGACCCCTTCTGGAAACACCATATATTTT	CASSETPSGNTIYF
TRBV6-5	NA	NA	TRBJ2-6	TGTGCCAGCAGCGGAAGCTCTGGGGCCAACGTCCTGACTTTC	CASSGSSGANVLTF
TRBV27	NA	NA	TRBJ2-3	TGTGCCAGCAGCCATCGTAGCACAGATACGCAGTATTTT	CASSHRSTDTQYF
TRBV7-7	NA	TRBD2	TRBJ2-5	TGTGCTAGCAGCTTAGGAAGCGGGAGGCAGGAGACCCAGTACTTC	CASSLGSGRQETQYF
TRBV30	NA	TRBD2	TRBJ2-2	TGTGCCTGGATACCTCTAGCGGGAGGTTTCGGGGAGCTGTTTTTT	CAWIPLAGGFGELFF
TRBV25-1	NA	NA	TRBJ1-1	TGTGCCAGCACTCCCCAAGGGCGCTCGAACACTGAAGCTTTCTTT	CASTPQGRSNTEAFF
TRBV21-1	NA	NA	TRBJ2-2	TGTGCCAGCGGGGGGACTAGCGGGAGAGCGAACACCGGGGAGCTGTTTTTT	CASGGTSGRANTGELFF
TRBV28	NA	NA	TRBJ2-4	TGTGCCAGCAGACAGGGAATGGGTAACATTCAGTACTTC	CASRQGMGNIQYF
TRBV6-1	NA	NA	TRBJ1-1	TGTGCCAGCAGTGAACAGCCGGGCGCTGAAGCTTTCTTT	CASSEQPGAEAFF
TRBV19	NA	NA	TRBJ2-2	TGTGCCAGTAGCACCCAGGCCCAGGGCGGGGAGCTGTTTTTT	CASSTQAQGGELFF
TRBV27	NA	TRBD2	TRBJ2-7	TGTGCCAGCAGCTTAACACCTAGCGGGAGTCAAACCTACGAGCAGTACTTC	CASSLTPSGSQTYEQYF
TRBV10-1	NA	TRBD2	TRBJ2-5	TGCGCCACCCAACCCTTAGCGGGAGAGGTTGAAGAGACCCAGTACTTC	CATQPLAGEVEETQYF
TRBV7-9	few	NA	TRBJ2-7	TGTGCCAGCAGCATAGGAGAGGCGGAGGAGCAGTACTTC	CASSIGEAEEQYF
TRBV19	NA	TRBD1	TRBJ2-2	TGTGCCAGTAGTTTCGGGACAGCGAACACCGGGGAGCTGTTTTTT	CASSFGTANTGELFF
TRBV30	NA	NA	TRBJ2-5	TGTGCCTGGAGCCTTGCGCGGGACCAGTACTTC	CAWSLARDQYF
TRBV14	few	NA	TRBJ2-7	TGTGCCAGCAGCTCCCGACTAGGCGAGCAGTACTTC	CASSSRLGEQYF
TRBV19	NA	NA	TRBJ2-1	TGTGCCAGTAGTATAGCCCCACTGGGGGTGGGGGAGCAGTTCTTC	CASSIAPLGVGEQFF
TRBV6-5	NA	NA	TRBJ1-1	TGTGCCAGCAGATGGGCAGGGAGAGTGAACACTGAAGCTTTCTTT	CASRWAGRVNTEAFF
TRBV16	NA	TRBD2	TRBJ2-2	TGTGCCAGTTCTAAACTAGCGTACACCGGGGAGCTGTTTTTT	CASSKLAYTGELFF
TRBV9	once	NA	TRBJ2-1	TGTGCCAGCAGCGTAGTGGAGTCTGAGCAGTTCTTC	CASSVVESEQFF
TRBV18	NA	NA	TRBJ1-1	TGTGCCAGCTCACCAAGGGGTGGCACTGAAGCTTTCTTT	CASSPRGGTEAFF
TRBV5-4	NA	NA	TRBJ2-3	TGTGCCAGCAGGCCACAGGGGAGGCGGGCAGATACGCAGTATTTT	CASRPQGRRADTQYF
TRBV30	NA	NA	TRBJ1-1	TGTGCCTGGACTCCAGGGCAGACTGAAGCTTTCTTT	CAWTPGQTEAFF
TRBV10-2	once	TRBD2	TRBJ2-7	TGCGCCAGCAGTGACCCGAACGGACTAGCGGGAATGGCCTACGAGCAGTACTTC	CASSDPNGLAGMAYEQYF
TRBV6-5	NA	NA	TRBJ2-1	TGTGCCAGCAGTACGACAGGTGCCTACAATGAGCAGTTCTTC	CASSTTGAYNEQFF
TRBV7-2	NA	TRBD2	TRBJ2-3	TGTGCCAGCAGCAATAGCGGGGGGCAACGAGATACGCAGTATTTT	CASSNSGGQRDTQYF
TRBV19	NA	NA	TRBJ1-5	TGTGCCAGTAGTAAGGGCCGCAATCAGCCCCAGCATTTT	CASSKGRNQPQHF
TRBV5-1	few	TRBD2	TRBJ2-1	TGCGCCAGCAGCCCGGTGGTAGCGGGAGGATACAATGAGCAGTTCTTC	CASSPVVAGGYNEQFF